Detailed here is one T cell receptor (beta chain). Its antigen is unknown. It has no much larger one-base neighbor in the sample; base qualities were not kept. Sequences SEHNR (CDR1) and FQNEAQ (CDR2) are obtained from the germline V gene (reference sequence). Including the terminal cysteine and phenylalanine, the CDR3 comprises 13 residues. Just CDR3 DNA is preserved here, 39 bases in frame from base 1. Relative to germline, V is 3 bases shorter and J is 11 bases shorter, with 11 bases between their ends. This sample was taken from a study of vaccination and CD4 T cells after COVID-19 (dated by TCRdb to between 2021 and 2023). Regarding the research as a whole: Every convalescent patient had a positive nasal swab PCR test for SARS-CoV-2, with mild disease in 8 to 10 patients and severe disease in one. Six males and four females were included in the convalescent cohort, with two Hispanic individuals, seven Caucasians, two Asians and one multiracial person represented. Participants received two doses of either the Pfizer-BioNTech BNT162b2 vaccine (n=8) or the Moderna mRNA-1273 vaccine (n=2). Post-COVID blood samples from convalescent patients were collected a median of 101 days after diagnosis, with a range of roughly 35 to 170 days. The time from the second vaccine dose to post-vaccine blood sampling had a median of 72 days and ranged from about 12 to 250 days. For stimulating the cultures, overlapping spike peptide pools were used, derived from SARS-CoV-2 as well as from the common cold coronaviruses HCoV-NL63, HCoV-OC43 and HCoV-229E. Control cultures received a CEFX viral epitope pool as the positive control, an HIV-1 Nef peptide pool as the negative control, or no peptide. In ten to eleven COVID-19 convalescent patients and a few infection-naive healthy vaccine recipients, the spike-specific CD4+ TCR repertoire before mRNA vaccination was compared with the repertoire after mRNA vaccination.

Study-wide conclusions, independent of this receptor: Among convalescent patients, a median roughly 84% of the SARS-CoV-2-reactive clones seen after vaccination appeared only after vaccination, which suggests priming specific to the vaccine. The median count of SARS-CoV-2-reactive clonotypes went up from about 23 after infection to some 38 after vaccination, although the change was not significant. Of the vaccine-specific clones found in convalescent patients, nearly all (304 of 307) were mono-reactive for SARS-CoV-2 spike instead of being cross-reactive with common cold coronaviruses. Only a relatively small number of convalescent patients were included in the study, and early timepoints following natural infection were not analyzed.

In the paper's terms, the treatment or condition label means: approximately 11-day PBMC culture with coronavirus spike peptide pools or control peptides (ViraFEST assay). The ViraFEST assay, used in the study, expanded antigen-specific T cells with peptide pools and then identified the expanded clonotypes through TCR sequencing. Positive SARS-CoV-2 PCR tests in the convalescent patients dated from March to December 2020, before Alpha, Beta and Delta variants emerged in the United States. About 2 million PBMCs per well were cultured in IMDM with roughly 5% human AB serum and roughly 9.3 IU/ml IL-2, plus 10 ug/ml peptide pools. Half of the culture medium was replaced with fresh IL-2-containing medium on days 3 and 7. CD4+ T cells were isolated after around 11 days of culture through negative selection using the EasySep CD4+ T cell isolation kit. Ficoll-Paque Plus gradient centrifugation was used to isolate PBMCs from whole blood, and the isolated PBMCs were then either used fresh or cryopreserved at -140C. Culture conditions were generally each tested in triplicate wells.

The library came from PCR. DNA from cultured CD4+ T cells was subjected to TCR sequencing with the Oncomine TCR Beta short-read assay at the Johns Hopkins FTIC core. The QIAamp micro DNA kit was used to extract genomic DNA from the cultured CD4+ T cells. The Oncomine TCR Beta libraries from cultured CD4+ T cells were pooled using unique dual indexes and then sequenced on an Illumina iSeq 100. The study's own analysis went as follows. Non-productive sequences were removed, and CDR3s that did not start with C, did not end with F or W, or were shorter than 7 amino acids were discarded. Antigen-specific clonotypes were identified using the MANAFEST web application through comparison of peptide-stimulated wells with reference and other culture wells. Positive clones required FDR below 0.05, an odds ratio above 5, and productive frequency above 0.1% in at least two of three replicate wells. Clonotypes that were significantly expanded in both SARS-CoV-2 spike wells and at least one common cold coronavirus spike condition were defined as cross-reactive. Similarity between CDR3 sequences was evaluated in R version 3.6.1 using Levenshtein distances (stringdist) and unrooted phylogenetic trees (ape). The public reads were run again by TCRdb, first through fastp at Q25 and then through MiXCR, and only productive beta chains were kept. Each record represents a unique CDR3 protein, reported with the most common genes and DNA among its rows. It is TCRdb's table, rather than the study itself, that gives the V and J calls and clone size. The sample table contains 9,500 to 15,000 distinct CDR3 sequences; only one count was recorded for roughly 38% of them. The ten largest clones add up to roughly a quarter of the sample.

This TCR derives from a human donor with COVID-19. The chain uses TRBV7-9 and TRBJ1-6; the D gene assignment is ambiguous. Sequences were obtained from cultured CD4+ T cells from blood. The nucleotides read TGTGCCAGCAGCTTGGGCCAGTACCCACCCCTCCACTTT. Its translation reads: CASSLGQYPPLHF.